This T cell receptor beta chain is drawn from a study of T cells in Graves' hyperthyroidism and ophthalmopathy. This clonotype was seen many times. Germline V gene sequence: CDR1 WSHSY, CDR2 SAAADI. Losses at the gene ends were 6 bases for V and 6 bases for J; bases not matched to a gene: 8. This CDR3 region has 14 residues. RNA transcripts yielded amplified TCR beta CDR3 regions. TCR CDR3 underwent first-round RT-PCR with the HTBI primer set. Each CDR3 protein gets one entry after TCRdb re-called the multiplex PCR reads with MiXCR. Of approximately 560,000 distinct CDR3 sequences in the sample, roughly 50% were seen once.

The sample taken for sequencing was peripheral blood or thyroid tissue (not recorded which). This sequence was found in a woman aged 18-30 years with Graves' hyperthyroidism. The chain is built from TRBV10-2 and TRBJ2-3, with 8 bases lining up with TRBD2. This chain's CDR3 is CASSPGLAGDTQYF. DNA for the CDR3: TGCGCCAGCAGCCCCGGACTAGCAGGTGATACGCAGTATTTT.